The 8 T cell receptor beta chains below all came from one sample that was sequenced in a study of CD8+ T cells in alopecia areata. The treatment here: oral pan-JAK inhibitor, 5-10 mg twice daily. RNA extraction and reverse transcription yielded cDNA as sequencing template. Libraries were prepared by immunoSEQ multiplex PCR; TCRdb keeps only in-frame clonotypes and omits some of them. The sample lists under 200,000 clones, 60% to 75% occurring once. The sample consisted of CD4+ T cells sorted from blood, taken at week 24, from a patient treated with tofacitinib. All receptors derive from a human donor with alopecia areata.

The CDR3 DNA sequence: TGTGCCATCAGTGGGGACAGGACGTTGCAGCCCCAGCATTTT. This codes for CAISGDRTLQPQHF. The V and J genes are TRBV10-3 and TRBJ1-5; 8 bases agree with TRBD1. CDR1 is ENHRY and CDR2 is SYGVKD in the germline V gene. J gave up 7 bases and V 4 bases, and 6 bases lay outside the gene matches. CDR3 length equals 14 residues.

The chain is built from TRBV10-3 and TRBJ1-2, with 8 bases that match TRBD1. Trimming took 2 bases from V and 2 from J; bases not matched to a gene: 10. This CDR3 contains 17 residues. Looked up from germline, CDR1 is ENHRY and CDR2 is SYGVKD. In nucleotides, the CDR3 is TGTGCCATCAGTGAGCATGGTCCGGGACAGGAAAACTATGGCTACACCTTC. Encoded protein: CAISEHGPGQENYGYTF.

This clone showed up just once. The chain recombines TRBV2 with TRBJ2-3; unclear D gene. Germline V lookup: CDR1 SNHLY, CDR2 FYNNEI. V was pared by 4 bases and J by 3 bases, with 2 bases between. The CDR3 sequence is 11 residues long. CDR3 sequence reads: CASSVTDTQYF. CDR3 in DNA: TGTGCCAGCAGTGTGACAGATACGCAGTATTTT.

The chain is built from TRBV4-2 and TRBJ2-5; a weak D match, TRBD1 (5 bases). Germline V gene data show CDR1 as LGHNA and CDR2 as YNFKEQ. The V end was cut by 0 bases, the J end by 1 base, with 9 bases between. The CDR3 contains 15 residues. In DNA form, the CDR3 reads TGTGCCAGCAGCCAAGACGGCAGGGCCCAAGAGACCCAGTACTTC. Its translation: CASSQDGRAQETQYF.

This clone appeared a single time. The chain uses TRBV7-9 and TRBJ2-1; 10 bases map to TRBD2. This CDR3 contains 14 residues. CDR1 is SEHNR and CDR2 is FQNEAQ in the germline V gene (reference sequence). Trimming at V came to 4 bases and at J to 8 bases, leaving 5 bases not matched to a gene. The CDR3: CASSSLAGVDEQFF. The CDR3, as DNA: TGTGCCAGCAGCTCCCTAGCGGGGGTTGATGAGCAGTTCTTC.

V usage is TRBV27 and J usage is TRBJ2-6; either TRBD1 or TRBD2 may supply D (6 bases each). The CDR3 spans 16 residues. Per germline, CDR1 MNHEY and CDR2 SMNVEV (reference sequence). V lost 6 bases to trimming and J lost 4 bases, with 16 bases between them. CDR3 DNA sequence: TGTGCCAGCAGGCCCTCGGGGGCGATAGGGGCCAACGTCCTGACTTTC. This translates into CASRPSGAIGANVLTF.

This chain joins TRBV12-5 and TRBJ1-6, with no clear D. Trimming cost V 6 bases and J 2 bases, with 11 bases left between them. Per the germline V gene, CDR1 is LGHNT and CDR2 is FRNRAP. The CDR3 consists of 15 residues. CDR3 region: CASGAEGTYNSPLHF. For the CDR3, the DNA is TGTGCTAGTGGAGCGGAGGGTACCTATAATTCACCCCTCCACTTT. The whole variable domain, filled in from reference TRBV12-5 and TRBJ1-6, reads DARVTQTPRHKVTEMGQEVTMRCQPILGHNTVFWYRQTMMQGLELLAYFRNRAPLDDSGMPKDRFSAEMPDATLATLKIQPSEPRDSAVYFCASGAEGTYNSPLHFGNGTRLTVT.

The rearrangement uses TRBV7-2 and TRBJ1-5; D might be TRBD1 (5 bases). The CDR3 contains 15 residues. Trimming removed 2 bases at V and 1 base at J, with 9 bases between. Germline V gene data show CDR1 as SGHTA and CDR2 as FQGNSA. The CDR3 sequence: CASSLQGRSNQPQHF. For the CDR3, the DNA is TGTGCCAGCAGCTTACAGGGCCGAAGCAATCAGCCCCAGCATTTT.